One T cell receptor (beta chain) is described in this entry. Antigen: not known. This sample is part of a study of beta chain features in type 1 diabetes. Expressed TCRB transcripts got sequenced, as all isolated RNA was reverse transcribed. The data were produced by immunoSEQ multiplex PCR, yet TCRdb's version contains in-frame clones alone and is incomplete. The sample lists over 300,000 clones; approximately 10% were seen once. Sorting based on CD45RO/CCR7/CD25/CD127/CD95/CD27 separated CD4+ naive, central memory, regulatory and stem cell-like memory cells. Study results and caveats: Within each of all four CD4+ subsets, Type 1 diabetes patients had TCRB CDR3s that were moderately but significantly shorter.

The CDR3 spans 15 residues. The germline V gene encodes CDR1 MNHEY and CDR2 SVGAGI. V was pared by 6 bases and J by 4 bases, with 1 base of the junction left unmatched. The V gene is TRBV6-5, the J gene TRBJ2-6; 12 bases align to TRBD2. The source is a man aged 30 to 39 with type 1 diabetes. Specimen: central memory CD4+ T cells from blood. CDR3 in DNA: TGTGCCAGCAGGACTAGCGGGGGCGGGGCCAACGTCCTGACTTTC. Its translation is CASRTSGGGANVLTF.